This T cell receptor (beta chain) was profiled in a study of spatial heterogeneity in lung cancer. About the research overall: Detected sequences consistently included more beta-chain ones than alpha-chain ones. Study-level results: Higher tumor mutation counts went along with higher counts of expanded intratumoral alpha and beta TCRs.

Time point indicated: sample taken at primary tumor resection. Trimming left V 1 base short and J 10 bases short, with 14 bases between. Per the germline V gene, CDR1 is MGHDK and CDR2 is SYGVNS. The CDR3 loop spans 14 amino acids. This clonotype came up many times. No antigen is known for it. TCRdb re-derived calls from the 5' RACE reads in MiXCR, one entry per CDR3 protein. The table has some 14,000 distinct CDR3 sequences, over 3% seen once. This sequence was found in a male donor with early-stage non-small cell lung cancer. This chain links TRBV25-1 with TRBJ2-4; possibly TRBD2 for D (6 bases). The sequences come from lung tumor tissue, collected at surgery. CDR3 coding DNA: TGTGCCAGCAGTGAATGGGGGGAGAACCAAATTCAGTACTTC. Translation: CASSEWGENQIQYF.